This record looks at one T cell receptor beta chain sequence and its context. Its binding antigen is unknown. Base qualities are not at hand, and no much larger clone is one base apart. The immunoSEQ Assay was used to sequence TCR beta CDR3 regions from DNA. Per the authors' processing: To compute T cell density, TCR beta template counts were normalized to usable DNA, which was estimated by amplifying housekeeping genes. Richness was estimated using the preseqR package, with extrapolation to 400,000 templates for PBMC samples and to 120,000 templates for tissue samples. Clonality was taken to be one minus Pielou's evenness. Tissue-enriched TCRs were identified by differential abundance testing using productive amino-acid clonotypes, minimum total count 5 and alpha 0.1. Repertoire overlap between compartments was quantified with the Jaccard Index and Morisita Overlap Index. GLIPH clustered TCR beta CDR3s with public tetramer-defined viral CDR3s; viral motifs required at least three viral sequences plus V-gene enrichment. Sourced from immuneACCESS, this table was stored by TCRdb with only in-frame sequences that have V and J called. A share of the clones is absent; for the studies checked, an unresolved V gene accounts for under half, and the remainder has no known explanation. V and J calls and clone size are those listed in that table; D and trimming were worked out from the DNA. The sample table records about 59,000 clones; roughly 89% of these occur just once. The ten largest clones take up roughly 21% of the sample.

The data derive from a study of T cells in localized non-small cell lung cancer (TCRdb year 2020). In the study overall: T cell repertoires of approximately 250 early-stage NSCLC patients were analyzed, with tumors being compared against uninvolved tumor-adjacent lungs. The mean age of the NSCLC patients was just over 65 years, with 120 to 150 men and about a hundred women. All 240 or so NSCLC patients in the cohort were treatment-naive and had localized lung tumors that were resected.

Here is what the overall study found, with its caveats: Uninvolved tumor-adjacent lung showed the highest T cell clonality, higher than tumor, which suggests more focused antigenic responses in the uninvolved tumor-adjacent lung. Because multi-region tumor sequencing was not done, intratumor heterogeneity could not be ruled out. Because of the exploratory design, TCR variables were selected using unadjusted p-values without false-discovery rate correction. Longer overall survival was associated with higher blood T cell density, whereas shorter survival was associated with higher adjacent-lung clonality. A median of approximately 50 of the top 100 tumor clones turned up in the paired uninvolved adjacent lung, and approximately 30 of those clones also ranked among the top 100 of that same adjacent lung.

At diagnosis, tumor, uninvolved tumor-adjacent lung and peripheral blood were collected and then preserved as a mix of FFPE and fresh-frozen material. For TCR repertoire profiling, blood samples were analyzed as peripheral blood mononuclear cells. The germline V gene encodes CDR1 MNHNY and CDR2 SVGAGI (reference sequence). V was cut back by 6 bases and J by 9 bases, leaving a gap of 15 bases between them. Measured from the cysteine to the phenylalanine, the CDR3 is 13 residues long. Only the CDR3 region is kept as DNA, spanning 39 bases read in frame from base 1. The receptor's source is a man aged 40 to 75 with stage I squamous cell lung carcinoma. This specimen consisted of peripheral blood, obtained before any cancer treatment. Here the chain combines TRBV6-6 and TRBJ2-1, with the D gene not clear enough to name. CDR3 protein: CASSLPKAGEQFF. The DNA is TGTGCCAGCAGCCTCCCGAAGGCCGGTGAGCAGTTCTTC.